The 30 T cell receptor beta chains below come from one sample, sequenced in a study of blood T cell repertoires in COVID-19 (dated by TCRdb to the early 2020s). Libraries were constructed by the immunoSEQ multiplex PCR assay. TCRdb took this table from immuneACCESS and kept in-frame rearrangements with V and J called. Such tables lack part of the clones; where checked against another copy, unresolved V genes explain under half of the gap, and the rest is unexplained. This sample lists about 270,000 clones; about nine tenths were detected once. Of the sample, over 8% falls within the top ten clones. The sequenced sample was peripheral blood. The receptor source for this set is a man between 35 and 55 years old with active or convalescent COVID-19.

This chain connects TRBV18 to TRBJ1-3; 7 bases agree with TRBD1. V lost 4 bases to trimming and J lost 2 bases; unmatched junction nucleotides: 11. Germline CDR1 and CDR2: KGHSH and LQKENI. The CDR3 runs 17 residues. The CDR3 coding sequence is TGTGCCAGCTCACGCTGGGACAGCCAATATACTGGAAACACCATATATTTT. It specifies CASSRWDSQYTGNTIYF.

The V gene is TRBV12-3 or TRBV12-4, the J gene TRBJ1-1; D not certain. This CDR3 has 13 residues. Between the trimmed V and J ends, which lost 2 bases and 2 bases, there was a span of 6 bases. The DNA for the CDR3 is TGTGCCAGCAGTTTAATCAAAAACACTGAAGCTTTCTTT. Its protein product is CASSLIKNTEAFF.

The CDR3 DNA sequence: TGTGCCGGAAGGGGAGGGGATGAAAAACTGTTTTTT. Its translation is CAGRGGDEKLFF. V gene TRBV19 combines with J gene TRBJ1-4; the D gene is possibly TRBD1 (5 bases). This CDR3 region has 12 residues. CDR1 and CDR2 (germline): LNHDA, SQIVND (reference sequence). The germline V and J ends were trimmed by 11 bases and 6 bases, with 13 bases remaining between them.

The chain uses TRBV5-1 and TRBJ1-1; tentative D call: TRBD1 (5 bases). This CDR3 is 12 amino acids long. The germline CDR1 and CDR2 sequences are SGHRS and YFSETQ. V gave up 1 base and J gave up 8 bases, with 9 bases separating them. This chain's CDR3 is CASSLQGAEAFF. CDR3 in DNA: TGCGCCAGCAGCTTGCAAGGGGCGGAAGCTTTCTTT.

This clone occurred a few times. This rearrangement joins TRBV5-4 to TRBJ2-1, with TRBD1 matching over 9 bases. With V trimmed by 1 base and J by 3 bases, 2 bases remained unmatched. CDR3 length: 15 amino acids. Germline CDR1 reads SGHNT; CDR2 reads YYREEE (reference sequence). CDR3 residues: CASSLQGQGYNEQFF. The DNA of the CDR3 is TGTGCCAGCAGCTTGCAGGGACAGGGCTACAATGAGCAGTTCTTC.

The J gene is TRBJ1-2, the V gene TRBV7-9, with D possibly TRBD1 on 6 matching bases. The V gene lost 5 bases and the J gene lost 5 bases, with 18 bases spanning the gap. CDR1 and CDR2 from the germline V gene are SEHNR and FQNEAQ (reference sequence). The CDR3 is 15 residues long. This CDR3 is CASSLDRPFPYGYTF. The CDR3, as DNA: TGTGCCAGCAGCCTAGACAGGCCCTTCCCGTATGGCTACACCTTC.

This clone appeared once. The gene calls are TRBV5-1 and TRBJ1-1; D gene ambiguous. The germline V gene has CDR1 SGHRS and CDR2 YFSETQ. Trimming pared 4 bases from V and 10 bases from J, leaving 23 bases between. The CDR3 length is 15 residues. The chain's CDR3 is CASSVDGIVDRGAFF. CDR3 DNA: TGCGCCAGCAGCGTCGACGGGATAGTCGATCGTGGAGCTTTCTTT.

The chain joins TRBV5-4 to TRBJ2-5, with 9 bases aligning to TRBD2. The trim removed 3 bases at V and 1 base at J, leaving 7 bases unmatched. This CDR3 has 16 amino acids. The germline V gene has CDR1 SGHNT and CDR2 YYREEE (reference sequence). The DNA of the CDR3 is TGTGCCAGCAGCTCACAGACTAGCGGATTCCAAGAGACCCAGTACTTC. It translates to CASSSQTSGFQETQYF.

This chain links TRBV18 with TRBJ2-1; TRBD1 agrees at 11 bases. Unmatched junction bases numbered 7, after V lost 3 bases and J lost 9 bases. Germline V gene data show CDR1 as KGHSH and CDR2 as LQKENI. The CDR3 runs 15 residues. The CDR3 loop is CASSPPGTGGVEQFF. In nucleotides, the CDR3 is TGTGCCAGCTCACCTCCCGGGACAGGGGGGGTTGAGCAGTTCTTC.

This clone came up once. V usage is TRBV19 and J usage is TRBJ1-4, with D possibly being TRBD1 (6 bases). Germline loops: CDR1 LNHDA, CDR2 SQIVND (reference sequence). The CDR3 covers 13 residues. Trimming took 9 bases from V and 5 from J, leaving 13 bases between them. Here the CDR3 reads CARLQGSNEKLFF. CDR3 bases: TGTGCCAGACTACAGGGCTCAAATGAAAAACTGTTTTTT.

The gene calls are TRBV14 and TRBJ2-7; 9 bases are a match to TRBD2. J gave up 8 bases and V 4 bases, and 6 bases lay outside the gene matches. The germline CDR1 and CDR2 sequences are SGHDN and FVKESK. This CDR3 is 13 amino acids long. The DNA for the CDR3 is TGTGCCAGCAGCCCAGCGGGAGGCATGAAGCAGTACTTC. Its translation: CASSPAGGMKQYF.

This chain links TRBV18 with TRBJ1-4, with a weak D call TRBD1 (5 bases). The CDR3 has 16 amino acids. V was shortened by 3 bases and J by 6 bases, with 17 bases between the two germline ends. CDR1 is KGHSH and CDR2 is LQKENI in the germline V gene. Here the CDR3 DNA reads TGTGCCAGCTCACCCAGACAGCCGGAGCATCATGAAAAACTGTTTTTT. Translated, it gives CASSPRQPEHHEKLFF.

The genes are TRBV9 and TRBJ2-2; tentatively, D is TRBD2 (7 bases). Per germline, CDR1 SGDLS and CDR2 YYNGEE. Trimming stripped 4 bases from V and 4 bases from J, with 14 bases between. CDR3 length: 15 amino acids. CDR3 DNA: TGTGCCAGCAGCAGGTACAGGGAGGGCACCGGGGAGCTGTTTTTT. This gives the protein CASSRYREGTGELFF.

This clone was observed a single time. The CDR3 protein is CASSPEPTGDYGYTF. The CDR3 nucleotides are TGTGCCAGTAGTCCCGAACCGACAGGTGACTATGGCTACACCTTC. The rearrangement joins TRBV19 to TRBJ1-2, with D tentatively TRBD1 (6 bases). The germline CDR1 and CDR2 sequences are LNHDA and SQIVND (reference sequence). V was shortened by 5 bases and J by 3 bases, with 16 bases between the two germline ends. The CDR3 totals 15 residues. Full variable domain (rest looked up from reference TRBV19 and TRBJ1-2): DGGITQSPKYLFRKEGQNVTLSCEQNLNHDAMYWYRQDPGQGLRLIYYSQIVNDFQKGDIAEGYSVSREKKESFPLTVTSAQKNPTAFYLCASSPEPTGDYGYTFGSGTRLTVV.

The V gene is TRBV7-9, the J gene TRBJ2-1, with TRBD1 matching over 9 bases. The CDR3 has 15 amino acids. Germline trimming cut 3 bases from V and 6 bases from J; bases unmatched to any gene: 6. Germline CDR1 is SEHNR and CDR2 is FQNEAQ (reference sequence). The CDR3 sequence is CASSLGQGQGNEQFF. The DNA for the CDR3 is TGTGCCAGCAGCTTGGGACAGGGACAGGGCAATGAGCAGTTCTTC. The whole variable domain, filled in from reference TRBV7-9 and TRBJ2-1, reads DTGVSQNPRHKITKRGQNVTFRCDPISEHNRLYWYRQTLGQGPEFLTYFQNEAQLEKSRLLSDRFSAERPKGSFSTLEIQRTEQGDSAMYLCASSLGQGQGNEQFFGPGTRLTVL.

This clone was found once. This chain uses TRBV2 with TRBJ2-1; D is possibly TRBD1 (5 bases). The CDR3 totals 13 residues. Germline V lookup: CDR1 SNHLY, CDR2 FYNNEI. V lost 4 bases to trimming and J lost 8 bases, with 12 bases between them. The CDR3 DNA is TGTGCCAGCAGTGCGCAGGGATGGGATGAGCAGTTCTTC. It encodes CASSAQGWDEQFF. The variable domain in full, with the rest retrieved from reference TRBV2 and TRBJ2-1, is EPEVTQTPSHQVTQMGQEVILRCVPISNHLYFYWYRQILGQKVEFLVSFYNNEISEKSEIFDDQFSVERPDGSNFTLKIRSTKLEDSAMYFCASSAQGWDEQFFGPGTRLTVL.

The chain uses TRBV19 and TRBJ1-4; 7 nucleotides agree with TRBD1. V was clipped by 9 bases and J by 4 bases; unmatched bases: 11. The CDR3 is made up of 15 amino acids. Per germline, CDR1 LNHDA and CDR2 SQIVND (reference sequence). CDR3 loop: CASARRGQVNEKLFF. The CDR3 bases are TGTGCCAGCGCACGTAGGGGGCAAGTTAATGAAAAACTGTTTTTT.

This chain joins TRBV30 and TRBJ2-3; 10 nucleotides line up with TRBD2. The CDR3 is 16 amino acids. The V segment lost 1 base and the J segment 6 bases; nucleotides outside the gene matches: 10. Germline CDR1 GTSNPN, CDR2 SVGIG (reference sequence). CDR3 DNA: TGTGCCTGGAGTGCGCAAGCGGGAGGGCCCTCGGATACGCAGTATTTT. Amino acid sequence: CAWSAQAGGPSDTQYF.

V usage is TRBV5-6 and J usage is TRBJ2-7, with D perhaps TRBD2 (5 bases). V dropped 2 bases and J dropped 6 bases, with 9 bases sitting between them. The CDR3 extends over 12 amino acids. CDR1 and CDR2 (germline): SGHDT, YYEEEE. CDR3 bases: TGTGCCAGCAGCTTTACGGGGAGCGAGCAGTACTTC. Protein: CASSFTGSEQYF.

The CDR3 DNA reads as TGTGCCAGCAGCCAAGACTGGGGCGGAGCTGGAAACACCATATATTTT. Translation gives CASSQDWGGAGNTIYF. The gene calls are TRBV4-2 and TRBJ1-3; possible D gene TRBD1, 5 bases. The CDR3 is 16 residues long. The germline CDR1 and CDR2 sequences are LGHNA and YNFKEQ. V lost 0 bases to trimming and J lost 2 bases, with 11 bases between them.

The chain recombines TRBV28 with TRBJ1-6; D call uncertain. CDR3 length: 12 amino acids. Trimming took off 6 bases at V and 5 bases at J, with 5 bases between the two ends. Germline V lookup: CDR1 MDHEN, CDR2 SYDVKM. CDR3 region: CASSPNNSPLHF. The CDR3 nucleotides are TGTGCCAGCAGCCCTAATAATTCACCCCTCCACTTT.

This clone was recorded once. V gene TRBV4-2 combines with J gene TRBJ1-2; 8 bases align to TRBD1. The CDR3 contains 15 residues. Germline V gene lookup returns CDR1 LGHNA and CDR2 YNFKEQ. V shed 0 bases, J shed 4 bases, and the junction held 4 bases outside the gene matches. CDR3 DNA: TGTGCCAGCAGCCAAGACCAGGGGGCCGTCTATGGCTACACCTTC. It translates to CASSQDQGAVYGYTF.

V usage is TRBV20-1 and J usage is TRBJ2-4; D call uncertain. Deletions cut 3 bases from V and 6 bases from J, with 12 bases between. This CDR3 is 13 amino acids long. The V gene's germline CDR1 is DFQATT and CDR2 SNEGSKA (reference sequence). The CDR3: CSASQAQRNIQYF. For the CDR3, the DNA is TGCAGTGCTAGTCAGGCCCAGAGAAACATTCAGTACTTC.

The chain combines TRBV30 with TRBJ2-7, with TRBD2 matching over 9 bases. The CDR3 is 14 amino acids. Per the germline V gene, CDR1 is GTSNPN and CDR2 is SVGIG (reference sequence). J was trimmed by 5 bases and V by 0 bases; bases with no gene match: 5. CDR3 coding DNA: TGTGCCTGGAGTGTAGGTAGCGGGAGCCACGAGCAGTACTTC. It codes for CAWSVGSGSHEQYF.

The V call is TRBV5-1, the J call TRBJ2-3; TRBD1 matches at 10 bases. The V segment lost 0 bases and the J segment 2 bases; nucleotides outside the gene matches: 3. The CDR3 is 16 amino acids. Germline V CDR1 and CDR2: SGHRS, YFSETQ. The chain's CDR3 is CASSLEGTGVTDTQYF. In DNA, the CDR3 is TGCGCCAGCAGCTTGGAAGGGACAGGGGTCACAGATACGCAGTATTTT.

V is TRBV12-3 or TRBV12-4 and J is TRBJ2-5; D is undetermined. The CDR3 loop spans 13 amino acids. The V gene lost 2 bases and the J gene lost 2 bases, with 6 bases spanning the gap. This CDR3 is CASSLSQQETQYF. As DNA, the CDR3 is TGTGCCAGCAGTTTAAGTCAGCAAGAGACCCAGTACTTC.

The chain employs TRBV7-9 and TRBJ1-2, with 10 nucleotides matching TRBD1. Looked up from germline, CDR1 is SEHNR and CDR2 is FQNEAQ (reference sequence). Germline trimming cut 6 bases from V and 6 bases from J; bases unmatched to any gene: 4. The CDR3 is made up of 13 amino acids. The CDR3 DNA is TGTGCCAGCAGGCCCGACAGGGGGCATGGCTACACCTTC. Protein product: CASRPDRGHGYTF.

This clone was seen at least ten times. The chain couples TRBV7-2 to TRBJ1-4; D uncertain. CDR1 SGHTA and CDR2 FQGNSA come from the germline V gene. V lost 1 base to trimming and J lost 7 bases, with 10 bases between them. The CDR3 totals 14 residues. CDR3 coding DNA: TGTGCCAGCAGCTTAGTTGCGGGTGGTGAAAAACTGTTTTTT. Its protein is CASSLVAGGEKLFF.

The gene calls are TRBV6-5 and TRBJ1-4, with 9 bases matching TRBD1. The V segment lost 8 bases and the J segment 7 bases; nucleotides outside the gene matches: 8. Looked up from germline, CDR1 is MNHEY and CDR2 is SVGAGI. The CDR3 loop spans 14 amino acids. CDR3 amino acids: CASDDRGLSEKLFF. DNA of the CDR3: TGTGCCAGCGACGACAGGGGGTTAAGTGAAAAACTGTTTTTT.

The chain is built from TRBV5-6 and TRBJ1-1; TRBD1 agrees at 11 bases. J lost 4 bases, V lost 0 bases, and 5 bases had no gene match. The CDR3 loop spans 16 amino acids. The V gene's germline CDR1 is SGHDT and CDR2 YYEEEE. The CDR3 loop reads CASSLAGGTGGTEAFF. The DNA of the CDR3 is TGTGCCAGCAGCTTGGCTGGAGGGACAGGGGGCACTGAAGCTTTCTTT.